This is a list of T cell receptor beta chains from one sample in a study of T cell repertoires in cytomegalovirus infection. TCRdb reprocessed the reads with MiXCR, giving one entry per CDR3 protein. Among 150,000 to 200,000 distinct CDR3 sequences listed, about 20% were seen once. Sequenced material: PBMCs. These receptors were taken from a human donor in good health (CMV status not recorded). Some clones in this sample may be carry-over from other donors' samples. Both conserved end residues are part of each CDR3. Fields, in order: D gene, CDR3 length, clone size, J gene, V gene, CDR3 DNA, CDR3 protein. A D gene is named only where the DNA matches it firmly. For some rows the clone size is stated as once, few or many, or as a class when expanded; others skip it.

TRBD2 17 few TRBJ2-1 TRBV20-1 TGCAGTGCTAGAGCCCGGACTAGCGGGAGAATAAACAATGAGCAGTTCTTC CSARARTSGRINNEQFF
TRBD2 14 many TRBJ2-7 TRBV28 TGTGCCACTACCGGACTAGCGGGAGGCTACGAGCAGTACTTC CATTGLAGGYEQYF
NA 13 NA TRBJ2-7 TRBV3-1 TGTGCCAGCAGCCAAGATAGAATCCACGAGCAGTACTTC CASSQDRIHEQYF
NA 14 NA TRBJ2-1 TRBV6-1 TGTGCCAGCAGGAGCCCTAATGGAAAGACGGAGCAGTTCTTC CASRSPNGKTEQFF
TRBD2 16 NA TRBJ2-3 TRBV28 TGTGCCACCCGGGTAGCGGGGGGACCTAGCACAGATACGCAGTATTTT CATRVAGGPSTDTQYF
TRBD2 18 many TRBJ2-3 TRBV6-5 TGTGCCAGCAGTTACTCTGTTAGCGGGAGCGTTAACACAGATACGCAGTATTTT CASSYSVSGSVNTDTQYF
NA 11 NA TRBJ2-3 TRBV29-1 TGCAGCTTAGTGGGCTCGGATACGCAGTATTTT CSLVGSDTQYF
NA 17 few TRBJ1-2 TRBV23-1 TGCGCCAGCAGTCAACCGCGTGGGTGCGGCAGGGTCTATGGCTACACCTTC CASSQPRGCGRVYGYTF
NA 11 NA TRBJ2-1 TRBV29-1 TGCAGCGTTCCAACTAGCAATGAGCAGTTCTTC CSVPTSNEQFF
NA 13 NA TRBJ1-4 TRBV2 TGTGCCAGCAGGTCCTCTCCCGGTGAAAAACTGTTTTTT CASRSSPGEKLFF
TRBD2 16 NA TRBJ2-5 TRBV7-3 TGTGCCAGCAGCTTAGTGGCGGGGGTAGGCCAAGAGACCCAGTACTTC CASSLVAGVGQETQYF
TRBD2 16 few TRBJ2-3 TRBV7-8 TGTGCCAGCAGCTTAGGCGGGAGGGGCCTCTTAGATACGCAGTATTTT CASSLGGRGLLDTQYF
NA 13 NA TRBJ1-2 TRBV11-2 TGTGCCAGCAGCTCAACCTCGAAGGGTGGCTACACCTTC CASSSTSKGGYTF
NA 13 NA TRBJ2-7 TRBV6-6 TGTGCCAGCAGACTACAGGGTCCCTACGAGCAGTACTTC CASRLQGPYEQYF
NA 16 many TRBJ2-1 TRBV7-8 TGTGCCAGCAGCTTAATGGGACTGAGCTCCTACAATGAGCAGTTCTTC CASSLMGLSSYNEQFF
TRBD2 15 many TRBJ2-7 TRBV28 TGTGCCAGCAGTTCTAGACTAGCGGGATTCTACGAGCAGTACTTC CASSSRLAGFYEQYF
TRBD1 16 many TRBJ2-1 TRBV7-2 TGTGCCAGCAGCAACGACCGGGGACAGCCCTACAATGAGCAGTTCTTC CASSNDRGQPYNEQFF
TRBD2 15 few TRBJ2-7 TRBV29-1 TGCAGCGTTGAAGAGGTAGCGGGGGGGCCGGGTGAGCAGTACTTC CSVEEVAGGPGEQYF
NA 14 NA TRBJ2-1 TRBV7-9 TGTGCCAGCAGCTCAACGGGGGTGGCGGGAGAGCAGTTCTTC CASSSTGVAGEQFF
TRBD2 17 NA TRBJ2-1 TRBV19 TGTGCCAGTAGTACCCCGGGACTAGCGCCCTCCTACAATGAGCAGTTCTTC CASSTPGLAPSYNEQFF
NA 14 many TRBJ2-5 TRBV7-2 TGTGCCAGCAGCTTAGCCTTCGACCAAGAGACCCAGTACTTC CASSLAFDQETQYF
NA 15 NA TRBJ1-1 TRBV11-2 TGTGCCAGCAGCTTAATCCAACAGCCGAACACTGAAGCTTTCTTT CASSLIQQPNTEAFF
NA 12 NA TRBJ2-7 TRBV19 TGTGCCAGTAGTATCGGTATCGGCGAGCAGTACTTC CASSIGIGEQYF
TRBD1 16 few TRBJ1-1 TRBV6-2/TRBV6-3 TGTGCCAGCAGTGACCCTTCTACAGGGGACATACTATCGGCTTTCTTT CASSDPSTGDILSAFF
NA 13 NA TRBJ1-2 TRBV28 TGTGCCAGCAGTCCCCGGGCCCTATATGGCTACACCTTC CASSPRALYGYTF
NA 14 NA TRBJ2-7 TRBV28 TGTGCCAGCAGTTTTGCAGGGCTGTCCTACGAGCAGTACTTC CASSFAGLSYEQYF
TRBD2 16 few TRBJ2-5 TRBV7-2 TGTGCCAGCAGCCAAACTAGCGGGATACGGGGAGAGACCCAGTACTTC CASSQTSGIRGETQYF
TRBD2 15 few TRBJ2-1 TRBV7-9 TGTGCCAGCAGCCGGGGGAGCGGGGGCCTCAATGAGCAGTTCTTC CASSRGSGGLNEQFF
NA 16 NA TRBJ2-1 TRBV9 TGTGCCAGCAGCGTAGTCTCGGGGAGCTCCTACAATGAGCAGTTCTTC CASSVVSGSSYNEQFF
TRBD1 16 many TRBJ2-5 TRBV12-3/TRBV12-4 TGTGCCAGCAGTTTACAAAACAGGGGGATCCGGGAGACCCAGTACTTC CASSLQNRGIRETQYF
NA 16 many TRBJ2-1 TRBV11-3 TGTGCCAGCAGCCTAGGGAGCTCTGATCGGGCCAATGAGCAGTTCTTC CASSLGSSDRANEQFF
NA 13 once TRBJ1-1 TRBV5-1 TGCGCCAGCAGCATTGGACAAATCGCTGAAGCTTTCTTT CASSIGQIAEAFF
NA 14 NA TRBJ2-7 TRBV5-5 TGTGCCAGCAGCTTGGTGGCAGGGAACGGCGAGCAGTACTTC CASSLVAGNGEQYF
NA 15 NA TRBJ1-4 TRBV7-2 TGTGCCAGCAGCCCCCCTGGCAGGGGAGGGGAAAAACTGTTTTTT CASSPPGRGGEKLFF
NA 16 few TRBJ2-7 TRBV27 TGTGCCAGCAGTTTTTCGTTTCAGTATCCCTCCTACGAGCAGTACTTC CASSFSFQYPSYEQYF
TRBD2 15 NA TRBJ2-5 TRBV20-1 TGCAGTGCTAGAGATGTTACTAGCGGGACAGAGACCCAGTACTTC CSARDVTSGTETQYF
TRBD1 16 few TRBJ2-1 TRBV11-3 TGTGCCAGCAGTCCAACGAGGACAGGGGAACGGGCTGAGCAGTTCTTC CASSPTRTGERAEQFF
NA 14 many TRBJ2-7 TRBV7-2 TGTGCCAGCAGCTTAGTTGGCACATCCTACGAGCAGTACTTC CASSLVGTSYEQYF
NA 16 NA TRBJ1-4 TRBV6-6 TGTGCCAGCAGATACAGCTTGCCAGCAACTAATGAAAAACTGTTTTTT CASRYSLPATNEKLFF
TRBD2 20 few TRBJ2-3 TRBV6-2/TRBV6-3 TGTGCCAGCAGTTCCCTGCTGGGTGCTAGCGGGAGGGCAGGAACAGATACGCAGTATTTT CASSSLLGASGRAGTDTQYF
NA 14 NA TRBJ1-1 TRBV5-1 TGCGCCAGCAGCTCAGCCCCCGGAACGGTTCAGGCTTTCTTT CASSSAPGTVQAFF
NA 14 NA TRBJ1-4 TRBV7-2 TGTGCCAGCAGCTTAGGGGGGGTCGGCGAAAAACTGTTTTTT CASSLGGVGEKLFF
NA 14 NA TRBJ1-1 TRBV7-6 TGTGCCAGCAGCCCCGGCGGTACTAACACTGAAGCTTTCTTT CASSPGGTNTEAFF
NA 14 NA TRBJ1-1 TRBV2 TGTGCCAGCAGTGATCGTGGGATCGGCACTGAAGCTTTCTTT CASSDRGIGTEAFF
TRBD1 15 few TRBJ1-6 TRBV28 TGTGCCAGCAGGGATTGGACAGGGGATTATTCACCCCTCCACTTT CASRDWTGDYSPLHF
NA 13 NA TRBJ2-1 TRBV29-1 TGCAGCGTTCCAGACCGACAGTACAATGAGCAGTTCTTC CSVPDRQYNEQFF
TRBD1 16 few TRBJ2-1 TRBV7-7 TGTGCCAGCAGCCCCGCAGGGCAGGGGGCCCCCGATGAGCAGTTCTTC CASSPAGQGAPDEQFF
TRBD2 15 few TRBJ2-1 TRBV20-1 TGCAGTGCTAGCACGCCGACTAGCCCCATGAATGAGCAGTTCTTC CSASTPTSPMNEQFF
NA 13 NA TRBJ1-1 TRBV6-6 TGTGCCAGCAGTTACCCCGACAGGTTTAAAGCTTTCTTT CASSYPDRFKAFF
TRBD1 14 NA TRBJ1-3 TRBV6-5 TGTGCCAGCATCTCCCGGGACAGGCGGAACACCATATATTTT CASISRDRRNTIYF
TRBD1 16 NA TRBJ2-2 TRBV7-9 TGTGCCAGCAGCTCGGACAGGGCGGGGAGCACCGGGGAGCTGTTTTTT CASSSDRAGSTGELFF
NA 14 many TRBJ2-7 TRBV7-2 TGTGCCAGCAGCGATCGCAGTGGATCCTACGAGCAGTACTTC CASSDRSGSYEQYF
NA 12 NA TRBJ2-5 TRBV6-2/TRBV6-3 TGTGCCAGCAGTTCCAGCTCCGAGACCCAGTACTTC CASSSSSETQYF